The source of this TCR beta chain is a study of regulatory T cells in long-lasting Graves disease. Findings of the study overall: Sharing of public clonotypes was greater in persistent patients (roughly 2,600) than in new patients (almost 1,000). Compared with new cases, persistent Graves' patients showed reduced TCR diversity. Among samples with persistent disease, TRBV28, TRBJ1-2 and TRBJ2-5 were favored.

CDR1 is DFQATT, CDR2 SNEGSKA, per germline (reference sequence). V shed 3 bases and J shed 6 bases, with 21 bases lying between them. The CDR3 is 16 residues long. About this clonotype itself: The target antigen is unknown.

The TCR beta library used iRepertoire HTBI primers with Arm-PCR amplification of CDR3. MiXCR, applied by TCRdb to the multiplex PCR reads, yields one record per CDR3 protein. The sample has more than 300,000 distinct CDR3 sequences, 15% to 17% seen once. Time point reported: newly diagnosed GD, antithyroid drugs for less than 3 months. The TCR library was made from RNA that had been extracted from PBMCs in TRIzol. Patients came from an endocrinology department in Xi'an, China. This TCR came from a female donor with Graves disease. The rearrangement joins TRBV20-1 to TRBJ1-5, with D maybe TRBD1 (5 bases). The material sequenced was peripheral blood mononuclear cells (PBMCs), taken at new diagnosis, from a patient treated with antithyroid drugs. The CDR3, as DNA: TGCAGTGCTAGGGCTACCGGGACCGCCTTTGGTCAGCCCCAGCATTTT. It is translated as CSARATGTAFGQPQHF.